These 30 T cell receptor beta chains were all obtained from the same sample, sequenced in a study of monozygotic twins with inflammatory bowel disease. For each CDR3 protein, TCRdb gives one entry from its re-call of the 5' RACE reads, without DNA. This listing includes about 440,000 distinct CDR3 sequences. The sequenced material came from blood. Receptor source: a human donor with ulcerative colitis or Crohn's disease, or a healthy co-twin of an affected twin (not recorded which).

This chain uses TRBV24-1 with TRBJ1-5; TCRdb lists TRBD1, though no DNA is available to test this call. This CDR3 comprises 15 residues. Germline CDR1 is KGHDR and CDR2 is SFDVKD. CDR3 loop: CATSDPTDSNQPQHF.

This sequence joins TRBV20-1 and TRBJ2-7; checking the TCRdb D call of TRBD2 is not possible without DNA. Germline V CDR1 and CDR2: DFQATT, SNEGSKA (reference sequence). CDR3 length: 16 residues. The CDR3 region is CSATGTSGTATYEQYF.

The V gene is TRBV5-1, the J gene TRBJ2-5; the TCRdb D gene call, TRBD1, has no DNA to confirm it. This CDR3 region has 13 residues. The germline V gene encodes CDR1 SGHRS and CDR2 YFSETQ. CDR3 sequence: CASHDREGETQYF.

CDR3 sequence: CSVVQGGRQETQYF. This sequence joins TRBV29-1 and TRBJ2-5; as DNA is missing, the TRBD1 call by TCRdb cannot be tested. The CDR3 covers 14 residues. Germline CDR1 reads SQVTM; CDR2 reads ANQGSEA.

This chain uses TRBV20-1 with TRBJ2-5; without DNA, the TCRdb call of TRBD1 cannot be checked. The germline V gene encodes CDR1 DFQATT and CDR2 SNEGSKA (reference sequence). The CDR3 totals 12 residues. This CDR3 is CSAPGHQETQYF.

This rearrangement joins TRBV6-2 or TRBV6-3 to TRBJ2-7; the D call of TRBD1 rests on TCRdb alone, since no DNA is present to check it. Germline CDR1 MNHEY, CDR2 SVGEGT. The CDR3 runs to 17 residues. The CDR3 sequence: CASSYPPVGAYTYEQYF.

This rearrangement joins TRBV18 to TRBJ2-7. Germline lookup yields CDR1 KGHSH and CDR2 LQKENI. The CDR3 runs 14 residues. The CDR3 reads CASSPTESSYEQYF.

The rearrangement uses TRBV12-3 or TRBV12-4 and TRBJ1-6; TCRdb designates TRBD1, a call that cannot be tested without DNA. This CDR3 spans 12 amino acids. This chain's CDR3 is CASSDVGIPLHF.

The rearrangement uses TRBV18 and TRBJ2-7; the TCRdb call, TRBD2, lacks DNA for checking. The germline V gene encodes CDR1 KGHSH and CDR2 LQKENI. The CDR3 is 14 residues long. Here the CDR3 reads CASSPPSAFYEQYF.

This chain links TRBV20-1 with TRBJ1-1. Per germline, CDR1 DFQATT and CDR2 SNEGSKA (reference sequence). CDR3 length: 12 amino acids. The CDR3 loop reads CSAPEMNTEAFF.

The V call is TRBV29-1, the J call TRBJ2-7. Germline V gene lookup returns CDR1 SQVTM and CDR2 ANQGSEA. This CDR3 has 11 residues. The CDR3 is CSGGGSYEQYF.

CDR3 sequence: CATSGDRANEQFF. J is TRBJ2-1 and V is TRBV24-1; TCRdb indicates TRBD1, and absent DNA this call remains unverified. Looked up from germline, CDR1 is KGHDR and CDR2 is SFDVKD. This CDR3 spans 13 amino acids.

This chain joins TRBV4-1 and TRBJ2-1; the D gene TCRdb calls, TRBD1, cannot be checked with no DNA. This CDR3 has 15 amino acids. Germline V gene sequence: CDR1 MGHRA, CDR2 YSYEKL. The CDR3 protein is CASSQGEGGRNEQFF.

The V call is TRBV7-2, the J call TRBJ2-5. The CDR3 is 14 amino acids. Germline CDR1 reads SGHTA; CDR2 reads FQGNSA. CDR3 sequence reads: CASSLGGSRWTQYF.

V is TRBV4-3 and J is TRBJ2-4; the D call from TCRdb, TRBD1, cannot be confirmed without DNA. The germline V gene has CDR1 LGHNA and CDR2 YSLEER. The length of the CDR3 is 16 residues. CDR3 amino acids: CASSQDRTVAKNIQYF.

V gene TRBV4-2 combines with J gene TRBJ1-1; the D call of TRBD1 rests on TCRdb alone, since no DNA is present to check it. This CDR3 is built from 18 residues. Looked up from germline, CDR1 is LGHNA and CDR2 is YNFKEQ. CDR3 sequence reads: CASSQGGIGLGRNTEAFF.

The genes are TRBV20-1 and TRBJ2-1; absent DNA, TCRdb's TRBD1 call cannot be checked. Germline CDR1 DFQATT, CDR2 SNEGSKA (reference sequence). The CDR3 is 14 amino acids. The CDR3 loop is CSAVPGGRSDEQFF.

The V gene is TRBV19, the J gene TRBJ1-2; the D call from TCRdb, TRBD1, cannot be confirmed without DNA. Germline V gene lookup returns CDR1 LNHDA and CDR2 SQIVND (reference sequence). This CDR3 is 13 amino acids long. The CDR3 reads CATSELRAYGYTF.

The rearrangement uses TRBV5-6 and TRBJ2-1; the TCRdb D gene call, TRBD2, has no DNA to confirm it. CDR1 SGHDT and CDR2 YYEEEE come from the germline V gene. This CDR3 contains 15 residues. CDR3 protein: CASSLSLAGVYEQFF.

The genes are TRBV7-2 and TRBJ1-5; TCRdb's D call, TRBD1, is unchecked because there is no DNA. The CDR3 covers 15 residues. Germline assignment: CDR1 SGHTA and CDR2 FQGNSA. CDR3 amino acids: CASRKGQGGNQPQHF.

This sequence joins TRBV7-6 and TRBJ2-5. The CDR3 is made up of 13 amino acids. The germline CDR1 and CDR2 sequences are SGHVS and FNYEAQ. The CDR3 loop reads CASSLGGWETQYF.

The V call is TRBV4-1, the J call TRBJ2-7. This CDR3 spans 15 amino acids. Germline lookup yields CDR1 MGHRA and CDR2 YSYEKL. The CDR3 is CASSQETHKYVEQYF.

The V gene is TRBV5-1, the J gene TRBJ2-1; the TCRdb D gene call, TRBD1, has no DNA to confirm it. The CDR3 consists of 14 residues. Germline CDR1 is SGHRS and CDR2 is YFSETQ. The CDR3 here is CASSLERGRNEQFF.

The J gene is TRBJ2-7, the V gene TRBV5-1; checking the TCRdb D call of TRBD1 is not possible without DNA. The CDR3 consists of 13 residues. The germline gives CDR1 SGHRS, CDR2 YFSETQ. The chain's CDR3 is CASTGDTVYEQYF.

This chain joins TRBV5-1 and TRBJ2-1. The CDR3 length is 11 residues. Germline lookup yields CDR1 SGHRS and CDR2 YFSETQ. The CDR3 protein is CASSLRDEQFF.

This sequence joins TRBV20-1 and TRBJ1-6; checking the TCRdb D call of TRBD1 is not possible without DNA. The CDR3 sequence is 16 residues long. The germline gives CDR1 DFQATT, CDR2 SNEGSKA (reference sequence). CDR3 protein: CSARSQGSGYNSPLHF.

This chain connects TRBV7-2 to TRBJ1-2; TCRdb's D call, TRBD1, is unchecked because there is no DNA. Germline lookup yields CDR1 SGHTA and CDR2 FQGNSA. The CDR3 sequence is 16 residues long. CDR3 amino acids: CASSLGTGSTVYGYTF.

V usage is TRBV25-1 and J usage is TRBJ2-7; TCRdb names TRBD1, which stays unverified in the absence of DNA. CDR1 MGHDK and CDR2 SYGVNS come from the germline V gene. This CDR3 spans 14 amino acids. The CDR3 spells CASSEGQNSYEQYF.

The rearrangement joins TRBV20-1 to TRBJ2-3. There are 11 residues in the CDR3. CDR1 DFQATT and CDR2 SNEGSKA come from the germline V gene (reference sequence). The CDR3 reads CSGTRTDTQYF.

The rearrangement uses TRBV6-2 or TRBV6-3 and TRBJ2-1; TCRdb's D call, TRBD1, is unchecked because there is no DNA. Germline loops: CDR1 MNHEY, CDR2 SVGEGT. This CDR3 is built from 14 residues. CDR3 residues: CASSYSRGRDEQFF.